The 4 T cell receptor beta chains given below trace back to one sample, sequenced in a study of blood T cell repertoires in COVID-19. The method was immunoSEQ multiplex PCR; TCRdb's version includes in-frame clones alone and lacks a portion of them. Seen here are over 90,000 clones, roughly 86% observed once, and the top ten hold 3%. The source material was peripheral blood. These TCRs come from a man aged 45-65 years with active or convalescent COVID-19.

This chain links TRBV28 with TRBJ1-1, with a weak D call TRBD1 (5 bases). CDR3 length: 14 amino acids. Per germline, CDR1 MDHEN and CDR2 SYDVKM. V gave up 3 bases and J gave up 2 bases, with 10 bases separating them. The CDR3 DNA sequence: TGTGCCAGCAGTTTGTCTCAGGGAAACACTGAAGCTTTCTTT. It yields the protein CASSLSQGNTEAFF.

This clone was observed a single time. The V and J genes are TRBV3-1 (or the pseudogene TRBV3-2) and TRBJ2-5; tentatively, D is TRBD2 (6 bases). The CDR3 spans 15 residues. From germline, CDR1 is LGHDT and CDR2 YNNKEL (reference sequence). The V and J ends lost 0 bases and 5 bases respectively, with 13 bases between them. CDR3 amino acids: CASSQDGGRGETQYF. In DNA, the CDR3 is TGTGCCAGCAGCCAAGATGGCGGGCGGGGCGAGACCCAGTACTTC.

The CDR3 sequence is CASSQGGQGSQPQHF. The DNA of the CDR3 is TGTGCCAGCAGCCAAGGGGGGCAGGGAAGTCAGCCCCAGCATTTT. The chain recombines TRBV3-1 (or the pseudogene TRBV3-2) with TRBJ1-5; D perhaps matches TRBD1 (6 bases). V lost 1 base and J 6 bases, leaving 13 bases between the germline ends. The CDR3 extends over 15 amino acids. The germline V gene has CDR1 LGHDT and CDR2 YNNKEL (reference sequence).

The V call is TRBV3-1 (or the pseudogene TRBV3-2), the J call TRBJ1-6; possibly TRBD1 for D (5 bases). The CDR3 extends over 16 amino acids. V lost 4 bases and J 3 bases, leaving 13 bases between the germline ends. CDR1 is LGHDT, CDR2 YNNKEL, per germline (reference sequence). The CDR3 sequence is CASSPVHQGYNSPLHF. CDR3 bases: TGTGCCAGCAGCCCGGTCCATCAGGGCTATAATTCACCCCTCCACTTT.